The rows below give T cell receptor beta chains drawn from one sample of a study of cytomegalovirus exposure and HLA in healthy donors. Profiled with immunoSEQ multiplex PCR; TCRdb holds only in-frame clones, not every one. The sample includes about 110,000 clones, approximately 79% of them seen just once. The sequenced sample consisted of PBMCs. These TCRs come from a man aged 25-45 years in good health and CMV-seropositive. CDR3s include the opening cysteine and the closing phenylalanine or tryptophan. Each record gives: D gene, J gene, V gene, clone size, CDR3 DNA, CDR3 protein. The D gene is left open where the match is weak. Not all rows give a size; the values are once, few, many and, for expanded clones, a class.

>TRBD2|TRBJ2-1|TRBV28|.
TGTGCCAGCAGTTCCCCGACTAGCGGGGGAAACTCCTACAATGAGCAGTTCTTC
CASSSPTSGGNSYNEQFF
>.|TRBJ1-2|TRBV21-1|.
TGTGCCAGCACTCCACAGGGGAACTATGGCTACACCTTC
CASTPQGNYGYTF
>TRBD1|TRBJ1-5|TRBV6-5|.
TGTGCCAGCAGTCGGACAGGGGATTATCAGCCCCAGCATTTT
CASSRTGDYQPQHF
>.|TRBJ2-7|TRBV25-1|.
TGTGCCAGCAGGGCTCGCGGGACAGAGTACGAGCAGTACTTC
CASRARGTEYEQYF
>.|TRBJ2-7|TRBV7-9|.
TGTGCCAGCAGCTTAGACAGGGTCGAGCAGTACTTC
CASSLDRVEQYF
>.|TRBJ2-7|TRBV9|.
TGTGCCAGCAGCCCGGAGGTCAGGGGAGTGAACGAGCAGTACTTC
CASSPEVRGVNEQYF
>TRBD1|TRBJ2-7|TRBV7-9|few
TGTGCCAGCAGCTTAGATATGGACAGGGGAGTAGAGGAGCAGTACTTC
CASSLDMDRGVEEQYF
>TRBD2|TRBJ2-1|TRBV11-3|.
TGTGCCAGCAGCATCGGGACTAGCAGGCTCGAGGAGCAGTTCTTC
CASSIGTSRLEEQFF
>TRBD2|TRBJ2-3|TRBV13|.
TGTGCCAGCAGCTTTCTAGCGGGGGGGCTGGGAGGCACAGATACGCAGTATTTT
CASSFLAGGLGGTDTQYF
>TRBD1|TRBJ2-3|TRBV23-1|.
TGCGCCAGCAGTCACCCCCGGGGAGGAACAGGGGGCAAGTCAGATACGCAGTATTTT
CASSHPRGGTGGKSDTQYF
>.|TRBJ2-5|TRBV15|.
TGTGCCACCAGCAGTTCGTTGTGGGCCCCAGGGTTCCAAGAGACCCAGTACTTC
CATSSSLWAPGFQETQYF
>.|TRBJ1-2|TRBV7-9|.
TGTGCCAGCAGCTCTTTTGGAGGGAGCGGTGGCTACACCTTC
CASSSFGGSGGYTF
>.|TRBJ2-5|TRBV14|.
TGTGCCAGCAGCCAAGTAACAGACCCGAAAGAGACCCAGTACTTC
CASSQVTDPKETQYF
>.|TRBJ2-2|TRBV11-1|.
TGTGCCAGCAGCACAGGGAACCGCGGGGAGCTGTTTTTT
CASSTGNRGELFF
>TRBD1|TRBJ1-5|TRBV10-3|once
TGTGCCATCAGTTCGCAGGGGGCCGATCAGCCCCAGCATTTT
CAISSQGADQPQHF
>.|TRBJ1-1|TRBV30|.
TGTGCCTGGAGTGTAAGGGCAGAGGGTGAAGCTTTCTTT
CAWSVRAEGEAFF
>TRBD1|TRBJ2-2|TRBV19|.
TGTGCCAGTAAGGTGTTGGGGACAGTAACCACCGGGGAGCTGTTTTTT
CASKVLGTVTTGELFF
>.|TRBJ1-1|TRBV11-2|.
TGTGCCAGCAGCCCAGCGCAGCACACTGAAGCTTTCTTT
CASSPAQHTEAFF
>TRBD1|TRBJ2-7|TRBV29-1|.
TGCAGCGCTGGGACAGATCCTTGGAGGGAGCAGTACTTC
CSAGTDPWREQYF
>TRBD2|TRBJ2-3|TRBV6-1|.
TGTGCCAGCAGTGAACTAGCGGGGGGGCCAGATACGCAGTATTTT
CASSELAGGPDTQYF
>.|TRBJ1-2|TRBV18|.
TGTGCCAGCTCGCCCTCAGAGGCGAACTATGGCTACACCTTC
CASSPSEANYGYTF
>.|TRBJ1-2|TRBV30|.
TGTGCTTGGGGCGGGCAGCTTTTCAACTATGGCTACACCTTC
CAWGGQLFNYGYTF
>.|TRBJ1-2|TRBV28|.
TGTGCCAGCAGTCCTCTCGACTATGGCTACACCTTC
CASSPLDYGYTF
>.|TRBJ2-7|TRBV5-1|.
TGCGCCAGCAGCTTAGCACCGGGACAAATCTACGAGCAGTACTTC
CASSLAPGQIYEQYF
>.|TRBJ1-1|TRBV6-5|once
TGTGCCAGCAGTTACTCGAGGGACACTGAAGCTTTCTTT
CASSYSRDTEAFF
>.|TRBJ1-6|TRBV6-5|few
TGTGCCAGCAGTTACGACAGCTCCTATAATTCACCCCTCCACTTT
CASSYDSSYNSPLHF
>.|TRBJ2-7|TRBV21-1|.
TGTGCCAGCAGCAACTTGTTAGGCAGGATTCTCGAGCAGTACTTC
CASSNLLGRILEQYF
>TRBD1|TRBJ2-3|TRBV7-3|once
TGTGCCAGCAGCTTAATACAGGGGGCTAGCACAGATACGCAGTATTTT
CASSLIQGASTDTQYF
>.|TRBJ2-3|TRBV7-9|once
TGTGCCAGCAGCTTGGTCCGAGCGGCGAGCACAGATACGCAGTATTTT
CASSLVRAASTDTQYF
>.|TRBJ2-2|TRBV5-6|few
TGTGCCAGCAGCTTTTCCTTTCTGGGGGGGCCCGCCGGGGAGCTGTTTTTT
CASSFSFLGGPAGELFF
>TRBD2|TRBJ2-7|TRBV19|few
TGTGCCAGTACCTGGACTAGCGGGACCTACGAGCAGTACTTC
CASTWTSGTYEQYF
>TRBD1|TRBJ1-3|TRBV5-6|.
TGTGCCAGCAGCTTTGGGACAGGGACTGGAAACACCATATATTTT
CASSFGTGTGNTIYF
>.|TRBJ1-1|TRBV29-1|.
TGCAGCGTTGTCGCCACAGCTGAAGCTTTCTTT
CSVVATAEAFF
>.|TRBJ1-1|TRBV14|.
TGTGCCAGCAGCCAGACTATGAACACTGAAGCTTTCTTT
CASSQTMNTEAFF
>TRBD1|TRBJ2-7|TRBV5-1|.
TGCGCCAGCAGCTCTTTCGACAGGGGTTACGAGCAGTACTTC
CASSSFDRGYEQYF
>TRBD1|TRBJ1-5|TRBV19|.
TGTGCCAGTATTGGACAGGCGATCACTAATCAGCCCCAGCATTTT
CASIGQAITNQPQHF
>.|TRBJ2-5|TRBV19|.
TGTGCCAGTAGTACCCTAAACGGCCAAGAGACCCAGTACTTC
CASSTLNGQETQYF
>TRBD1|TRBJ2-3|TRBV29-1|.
TGCAGCGTTGAGCTAGGGGACAGGGTTGATTTAGATACGCAGTATTTT
CSVELGDRVDLDTQYF
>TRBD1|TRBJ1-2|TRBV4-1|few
TGTGCCAGCAGCCATATCGTTCGGGACAGCTATGGCTACACCTTC
CASSHIVRDSYGYTF
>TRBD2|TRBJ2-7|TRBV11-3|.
TGTGCCAGCAGCCTCCTGGCGGGGGGCGACTACGAGCAGTACTTC
CASSLLAGGDYEQYF
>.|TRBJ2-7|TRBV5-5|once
TGTGCCAGCAGTCCGGAAGCGGTCCCCTACGAGCAGTACTTC
CASSPEAVPYEQYF
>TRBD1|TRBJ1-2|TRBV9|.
TGTGCCAGCAGCTCCGAGGGAGACAGGGGCTCCTATGGCTACACCTTC
CASSSEGDRGSYGYTF
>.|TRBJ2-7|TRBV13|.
TGTGCCAGCAGCCCTAACCCGGTCCAGGGATCCTACGAGCAGTACTTC
CASSPNPVQGSYEQYF
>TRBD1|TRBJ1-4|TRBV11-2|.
TGTGCCAGCAGCCGGACAGGGTCGGGGACAGTAAATGAAAAACTGTTTTTT
CASSRTGSGTVNEKLFF
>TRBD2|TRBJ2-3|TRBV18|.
TGTGCCAGCTCACCGTTCCCGGGACTAGCTGGAAGAACGCAGTATTTT
CASSPFPGLAGRTQYF
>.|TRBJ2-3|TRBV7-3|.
TGTGCCAGCAGCAGCAGTGGGGCTGATACGCAGTATTTT
CASSSSGADTQYF
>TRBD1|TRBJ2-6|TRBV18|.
TGTGCCAGCTCACCAGCAGGGGGCGATGGGGCCAACGTCCTGACTTTC
CASSPAGGDGANVLTF
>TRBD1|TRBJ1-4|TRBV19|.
TGTGCCAGTAGTAGAGGACAGGGGACAACTAATGAAAAACTGTTTTTT
CASSRGQGTTNEKLFF
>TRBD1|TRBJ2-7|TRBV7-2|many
TGTGCCAGCAGCCCTACAGGGGGCAGGTCCTCCTACGAGCAGTACTTC
CASSPTGGRSSYEQYF
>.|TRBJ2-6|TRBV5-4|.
TGTGCCAGCAGCCCAGGATCTGGGGCCAACGTCCTGACTTTC
CASSPGSGANVLTF
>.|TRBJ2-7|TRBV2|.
TGTGCCAGCAGTGAAACCCGGGTCAGCTACGAGCAGTACTTC
CASSETRVSYEQYF
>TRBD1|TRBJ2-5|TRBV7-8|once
TGTGCCAGCAGCCTCCTGGACAGGGGGTGGGGAGAGACCCAGTACTTC
CASSLLDRGWGETQYF
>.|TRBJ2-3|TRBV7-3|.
TGTGCCAGCAGCTTAACCGGGGACACTAGCACAGATACGCAGTATTTT
CASSLTGDTSTDTQYF